The 13 T cell receptor beta chains below come from one sample, sequenced in a study of OX40 agonist ivuxolimab in advanced cancers. Profiling relied on immunoSEQ multiplex PCR, and the TCRdb table lists in-frame clones only, not all of them. The sample lists around 67,000 clones; about 80% were seen once. The sample was CD4+ or CD8+ T cells sorted from blood, taken in a trial of the OX40 agonist ivuxolimab. These receptors all stem from an adult with an advanced solid tumor such as melanoma, head and neck, liver or kidney cancer.

The chain combines TRBV7-9 with TRBJ2-3, with D uncertain. The germline CDR1 and CDR2 sequences are SEHNR and FQNEAQ (reference sequence). The V end was cut by 5 bases, the J end by 4 bases, with 22 bases between. The CDR3 sequence is 17 residues long. CDR3 region: CASSPPWRYKGADTQYF. In DNA, the CDR3 is TGTGCCAGCAGCCCCCCCTGGCGGTACAAAGGAGCAGATACGCAGTATTTT. Supplemented by reference TRBV7-9 and TRBJ2-3, the full variable domain reads DTGVSQNPRHKITKRGQNVTFRCDPISEHNRLYWYRQTLGQGPEFLTYFQNEAQLEKSRLLSDRFSAERPKGSFSTLEIQRTEQGDSAMYLCASSPPWRYKGADTQYFGPGTRLTVL.

This rearrangement joins TRBV4-2 to TRBJ2-3, with 10 bases matching TRBD2. After removal of 4 bases from V and 10 bases from J, the junction contained 14 bases not matched to a gene. The germline gives CDR1 LGHNA, CDR2 YNFKEQ. The CDR3 loop spans 16 amino acids. CDR3 DNA sequence: TGTGCCAGCAGCCTCTCCGGACTAGCGGCCGATGGCGCGCAGTATTTT. Protein: CASSLSGLAADGAQYF.

The chain is built from TRBV5-1 and TRBJ1-5; 12 nucleotides align to TRBD1. Germline V gives CDR1 SGHRS, CDR2 YFSETQ. Unmatched junction bases numbered 7, after V lost 4 bases and J lost 8 bases. This CDR3 region has 15 residues. The CDR3 sequence: CASSPGTGGGKPQHF. DNA of the CDR3: TGCGCCAGCAGCCCCGGGACAGGGGGCGGGAAGCCCCAGCATTTT.

The gene calls are TRBV5-5 and TRBJ2-3; 8 bases align to TRBD2. The CDR3 sequence is 16 residues long. Unmatched junction bases numbered 11, after V lost 4 bases and J lost 4 bases. CDR1 is SGHKS, CDR2 YYEKEE, per germline (reference sequence). The CDR3 sequence is CASSPLSRGGPDTQYF. The CDR3 DNA follows: TGTGCCAGCAGCCCCTTATCTCGGGGGGGCCCAGATACGCAGTATTTT.

The rearrangement links TRBV19 to TRBJ2-5; D not certain. V shed 6 bases and J shed 2 bases, with 19 bases lying between them. The CDR3 is 16 residues long. Germline values: CDR1 LNHDA, CDR2 SQIVND (reference sequence). For the CDR3, the DNA is TGTGCCAGTAGATACTCCGCGGCAAGACCACAAGAGACCCAGTACTTC. It is translated as CASRYSAARPQETQYF.

This clone has a single count. The V call is TRBV2, the J call TRBJ2-6; D may be TRBD1 (5 bases). V was cut by 6 bases and J by 0 bases, with 9 bases left in between. This CDR3 is built from 15 residues. Germline loops: CDR1 SNHLY, CDR2 FYNNEI. DNA for the CDR3: TGTGCCAGCAGCGAGACAGACTCTGGGGCCAACGTCCTGACTTTC. Translation: CASSETDSGANVLTF.

This chain uses TRBV6-5 with TRBJ2-1; the D is unclear. CDR3 length equals 11 residues. V was shortened by 10 bases and J by 7 bases, with 11 bases between the two germline ends. Germline V CDR1 and CDR2: MNHEY, SVGAGI. The CDR3 region has the DNA TGTGCCACCATGGTCAGGAATGAGCAGTTCTTC. It yields the protein CATMVRNEQFF.

V is TRBV16 and J is TRBJ1-5; D ambiguous. V dropped 2 bases and J dropped 7 bases, with 15 bases sitting between them. CDR1 is KGHSY, CDR2 FQNENV, per germline. The CDR3 is 15 amino acids. CDR3 sequence reads: CASSQMDRGLQPQHF. The DNA for the CDR3 is TGTGCCAGCAGCCAAATGGATCGAGGACTGCAGCCCCAGCATTTT.

The gene calls are TRBV5-1 and TRBJ1-5; D is undetermined. With 0 bases removed from V and 4 bases from J, the gap between germline ends came to 5 bases. The CDR3 extends over 13 amino acids. The germline V gene encodes CDR1 SGHRS and CDR2 YFSETQ. CDR3 residues: CASSLDGNQPQHF. The CDR3 coding sequence is TGCGCCAGCAGCTTGGACGGAAATCAGCCCCAGCATTTT.

The chain uses TRBV6-5 and TRBJ2-7, with D tentatively TRBD2 (5 bases). The CDR3 runs to 13 residues. Trimming took 5 bases from V and 2 from J, leaving 10 bases between them. Germline CDR1 reads MNHEY; CDR2 reads SVGAGI. In DNA form, the CDR3 reads TGTGCCAGCAGTGTAAATAGCGCCTACGAGCAGTACTTC. Translated: CASSVNSAYEQYF.

V is TRBV5-8 and J is TRBJ1-6; 10 bases agree with TRBD1. Per the germline V gene, CDR1 is SGHTS and CDR2 is YDEGEE. CDR3 size: 15 residues. The V segment lost 3 bases and the J segment 8 bases; nucleotides outside the gene matches: 5. The CDR3 region is CASSYKDRGDSPLHF. The CDR3, as DNA: TGTGCCAGCAGCTACAAGGACAGGGGGGATTCACCCCTCCACTTT. Using reference TRBV5-8 and TRBJ1-6 for the parts outside the CDR3, the full variable domain is EAGVTQSPTHLIKTRGQQATLRCSPISGHTSVYWYQQALGLGLQFLLWYDEGEERNRGNFPPRFSGRQFPNYSSELNVNALELEDSALYLCASSYKDRGDSPLHFGNGTRLTVT.

The CDR3 here is CASSSLTGAGAGELFF. CDR3 DNA sequence: TGTGCCAGCAGCTCCCTGACAGGGGCCGGCGCCGGGGAGCTGTTTTTT. The rearrangement joins TRBV7-3 to TRBJ2-2; 8 nucleotides line up with TRBD1. The germline V gene encodes CDR1 SGHTA and CDR2 FQGTGA. Trimming cost V 4 bases and J 6 bases; bases outside gene matches: 10. The CDR3 spans 16 residues.

This chain uses TRBV5-1 with TRBJ1-1, with a weak D call TRBD1 (5 bases). Germline V gene sequence: CDR1 SGHRS, CDR2 YFSETQ. The V and J ends lost 6 bases and 2 bases respectively, with 17 bases between them. The CDR3 consists of 15 residues. The CDR3 nucleotides read TGCGCCAGCAACCCGGCGGGGGGTATAAACACTGAAGCTTTCTTT. Its translation is CASNPAGGINTEAFF.